The 22 T cell receptor beta chains below come from one sample, sequenced in a study of T cell responses to AZD1222 COVID-19 vaccine. Produced via immunoSEQ multiplex PCR; TCRdb's table is partial and in-frame only. The data hold 100,000 or so clones, with more than 70% observed a single time. The specimen comprised peripheral blood, sampled on day 0 of AZD1222 vaccination. Source of these receptors: an adult in good health.

This rearrangement joins TRBV3-1 (or the pseudogene TRBV3-2) to TRBJ1-1; 10 nucleotides line up with TRBD1. J gave up 7 bases and V 4 bases, and 6 bases lay outside the gene matches. This CDR3 contains 14 residues. CDR1 and CDR2 from the germline V gene are LGHDT and YNNKEL (reference sequence). The CDR3 nucleotides are TGTGCCAGCAGCCCCTCTGACAGGGGGCTTGAAGCTTTCTTT. Translating it yields CASSPSDRGLEAFF.

The chain couples TRBV3-1 (or the pseudogene TRBV3-2) to TRBJ2-2; 13 bases line up with TRBD2. V shed 4 bases and J 0 bases; nucleotides not matched to a gene: 8. Germline CDR1 and CDR2: LGHDT and YNNKEL (reference sequence). The CDR3 sequence is 19 residues long. The CDR3 loop is CASSLGLAGASANTGELFF. In nucleotides, the CDR3 is TGTGCCAGCAGCCTCGGACTAGCGGGGGCCAGCGCGAACACCGGGGAGCTGTTTTTT.

V usage is TRBV14 and J usage is TRBJ2-7; TRBD2 is a possible D gene (5 bases). V was trimmed by 4 bases and J by 0 bases, leaving 13 bases between them. Germline V gene data show CDR1 as SGHDN and CDR2 as FVKESK. CDR3 length equals 15 residues. In DNA form, the CDR3 reads TGTGCCAGCAGCCCAAGAGGGAGCAGCTCCTACGAGCAGTACTTC. This sequence encodes CASSPRGSSSYEQYF.

The gene calls are TRBV3-1 (or the pseudogene TRBV3-2) and TRBJ1-5, with D unresolved. V lost 2 bases, J lost 1 base, and 6 bases lay in between. Germline V gene sequence: CDR1 LGHDT, CDR2 YNNKEL (reference sequence). The CDR3 runs 14 residues. CDR3 nucleotides: TGTGCCAGCAGCCAATCCTGGAGCAATCAGCCCCAGCATTTT. It yields the protein CASSQSWSNQPQHF.

The CDR3 sequence is CASSQPSTDTQYF. CDR3 in DNA: TGTGCCAGCAGCCAACCTAGCACAGATACGCAGTATTTT. The V and J genes are TRBV7-2 and TRBJ2-3; D is uncertain. CDR1 is SGHTA and CDR2 is FQGNSA in the germline V gene. The CDR3 spans 13 residues. Trimming took 5 bases from V and 0 from J, leaving 6 bases between them.

The chain combines TRBV19 with TRBJ1-1; a weak D match, TRBD1 (5 bases). V lost 7 bases, J lost 1 base, and 13 bases lay in between. Germline CDR1 and CDR2: LNHDA and SQIVND (reference sequence). The CDR3 has 14 amino acids. The CDR3 here is CASNEAGRNTEAFF. The CDR3 DNA follows: TGTGCCAGTAATGAGGCAGGGAGGAACACTGAAGCTTTCTTT.

Only one count was recorded for this clone. The J gene is TRBJ1-2, the V gene TRBV9; 8 bases line up with TRBD1. This CDR3 comprises 13 residues. Germline V lookup: CDR1 SGDLS, CDR2 YYNGEE. V lost 4 bases, J lost 5 bases, and 4 bases stayed unmatched. CDR3 coding DNA: TGTGCCAGCAGCTCAGACAGGGGATATGGCTACACCTTC. Its protein product is CASSSDRGYGYTF.

V is TRBV6-5 and J is TRBJ2-2; D gene ambiguous. With 4 bases removed from V and 9 bases from J, the gap between germline ends came to 15 bases. The CDR3 extends over 14 amino acids. From germline, CDR1 is MNHEY and CDR2 SVGAGI. The CDR3 spells CASSSLHSVRELFF. CDR3 DNA sequence: TGTGCCAGCAGTTCTTTACACTCGGTCCGGGAGCTGTTTTTT.

The gene calls are TRBV25-1 and TRBJ1-1; no reliable D call. V was shortened by 6 bases and J by 1 base, with 12 bases between the two germline ends. The CDR3 contains 14 residues. CDR1 and CDR2 (germline): MGHDK, SYGVNS. The CDR3 is CASRTRPPNTEAFF. As DNA, the CDR3 is TGTGCCAGCAGGACTCGCCCCCCGAACACTGAAGCTTTCTTT.

The chain has TRBV6-5 and TRBJ1-5; TRBD1 matches 7 bases. Looked up from germline, CDR1 is MNHEY and CDR2 is SVGAGI. J was trimmed by 1 base and V by 5 bases; bases with no gene match: 5. The CDR3 consists of 15 residues. The CDR3 sequence: CASSRQGVSNQPQHF. In nucleotides, the CDR3 is TGTGCCAGCAGTCGACAGGGCGTGAGCAATCAGCCCCAGCATTTT.

This clone came up once. J is TRBJ2-7 and V is TRBV11-2; 11 nucleotides agree with TRBD2. CDR1 and CDR2 from the germline V gene are SGHAT and FQNNGV. This CDR3 contains 16 residues. With V trimmed by 0 bases and J by 3 bases, 4 bases remained unmatched. Here the CDR3 reads CASSLDLAGGNYEQYF. CDR3 DNA: TGTGCCAGCAGCTTAGATTTAGCGGGGGGGAACTACGAGCAGTACTTC. The full variable domain, its missing parts supplied by reference TRBV11-2 and TRBJ2-7, is EAGVAQSPRYKIIEKRQSVAFWCNPISGHATLYWYQQILGQGPKLLIQFQNNGVVDDSQLPKDRFSAERLKGVDSTLKIQPAKLEDSAVYLCASSLDLAGGNYEQYFGPGTRLTVT.

This chain links TRBV18 with TRBJ1-1; D perhaps matches TRBD1 (5 bases). Germline assignment: CDR1 KGHSH and CDR2 LQKENI. The CDR3 loop spans 14 amino acids. V lost 2 bases and J lost 2, with 9 bases in between. The CDR3 region is CASSPAGDNTEAFF. Here the CDR3 DNA reads TGTGCCAGCTCACCAGCCGGGGACAACACTGAAGCTTTCTTT.

J is TRBJ1-1 and V is TRBV29-1; D remains ambiguous. The CDR3 spans 11 residues. V lost 1 base to trimming and J lost 7 bases, with 7 bases between them. The germline CDR1 and CDR2 sequences are SQVTM and ANQGSEA. The CDR3 protein is CSVEAPIEAFF. The DNA of the CDR3 is TGCAGCGTTGAAGCTCCGATTGAAGCTTTCTTT. The full variable domain, completed using reference TRBV29-1 and TRBJ1-1, is SAVISQKPSRDICQRGTSLTIQCQVDSQVTMMFWYRQQPGQSLTLIATANQGSEATYESGFVIDKFPISRPNLTFSTLTVSNMSPEDSSIYLCSVEAPIEAFFGQGTRLTVV.

This clone was seen more than once but under ten times. The chain combines TRBV25-1 with TRBJ1-6; 10 bases line up with TRBD1. The V segment lost 5 bases and the J segment 13 bases; nucleotides outside the gene matches: 8. The CDR3 runs to 14 residues. The germline V gene has CDR1 MGHDK and CDR2 SYGVNS. CDR3 DNA: TGTGCCAGCAGTTTCGGGACAGGGGTGACCCCCCTCCACTTT. This encodes CASSFGTGVTPLHF.

V gene TRBV19 combines with J gene TRBJ1-5; 7 bases map to TRBD1. Germline loops: CDR1 LNHDA, CDR2 SQIVND (reference sequence). CDR3 length: 12 residues. With V trimmed by 4 bases and J by 8 bases, 2 bases remained unmatched. DNA of the CDR3: TGTGCCAGTAGTAACAGGGGAGAGCCCCAGCATTTT. It yields the protein CASSNRGEPQHF.

V and J are TRBV27 and TRBJ2-7; 12 bases match TRBD1. The V segment lost 2 bases and the J segment 5 bases; nucleotides outside the gene matches: 7. Germline V lookup: CDR1 MNHEY, CDR2 SMNVEV (reference sequence). The CDR3 has 16 residues. CDR3 in amino acids: CASSLRGQGAADEQYF. In DNA, the CDR3 is TGTGCCAGCAGTTTAAGGGGACAGGGGGCGGCCGACGAGCAGTACTTC.

The rearrangement links TRBV3-1 (or the pseudogene TRBV3-2) to TRBJ2-3; D not certain. The CDR3 runs to 14 residues. V lost 8 bases, J lost 9 bases, and 21 bases lay in between. The germline CDR1 and CDR2 sequences are LGHDT and YNNKEL (reference sequence). This CDR3 reads CASSSWARVGTQYF. CDR3 DNA sequence: TGTGCCAGCTCAAGTTGGGCAAGGGTGGGCACGCAGTATTTT.

The chain combines TRBV3-1 (or the pseudogene TRBV3-2) with TRBJ2-3, with D hard to call. Trimming left V 1 base short and J 8 bases short, with 10 bases between. The CDR3 consists of 13 residues. Germline V CDR1 and CDR2: LGHDT, YNNKEL (reference sequence). The CDR3, as DNA: TGTGCCAGCAGCCAAGGTCCCCCGGGTACGCAGTATTTT. This codes for CASSQGPPGTQYF.

The DNA of the CDR3 is TGTGCCAGCAGCTTAGGGACACGGAACACCGGGGAGCTGTTTTTT. Residues: CASSLGTRNTGELFF. The chain has TRBV7-3 and TRBJ2-2, with a tentative D call TRBD1 (6 bases). The CDR3 totals 15 residues. The V and J ends lost 2 bases and 1 base respectively, with 8 bases between them. Germline-derived CDR1 and CDR2 are SGHTA and FQGTGA.

The chain is built from TRBV7-3 and TRBJ1-5; 11 bases align to TRBD1. The CDR3 has 14 amino acids. V lost 5 bases and J lost 6; bases outside the gene matches: 3. Germline assignment: CDR1 SGHTA and CDR2 FQGTGA. CDR3: CASSRTGGSQPQHF. The CDR3 DNA follows: TGTGCCAGCAGCCGGACAGGGGGCAGTCAGCCCCAGCATTTT.

The chain recombines TRBV7-2 with TRBJ1-6, with a weak D call TRBD1 (5 bases). Germline CDR1 and CDR2: SGHTA and FQGNSA. The CDR3 is 17 amino acids. V lost 0 bases and J 2 bases, leaving 11 bases between the germline ends. The CDR3 coding sequence is TGTGCCAGCAGCTTAGCCGACCGGGGCGCCTATAATTCACCCCTCCACTTT. This gives the protein CASSLADRGAYNSPLHF.

This sequence joins TRBV6-5 and TRBJ1-1; D gene ambiguous. The V and J ends lost 7 bases and 7 bases respectively, with 19 bases between them. This CDR3 contains 14 residues. Germline V gene lookup returns CDR1 MNHEY and CDR2 SVGAGI. The DNA for the CDR3 is TGTGCCAGCACTACTCCGGGGAAGGACGGTGAAGCTTTCTTT. It is translated as CASTTPGKDGEAFF.